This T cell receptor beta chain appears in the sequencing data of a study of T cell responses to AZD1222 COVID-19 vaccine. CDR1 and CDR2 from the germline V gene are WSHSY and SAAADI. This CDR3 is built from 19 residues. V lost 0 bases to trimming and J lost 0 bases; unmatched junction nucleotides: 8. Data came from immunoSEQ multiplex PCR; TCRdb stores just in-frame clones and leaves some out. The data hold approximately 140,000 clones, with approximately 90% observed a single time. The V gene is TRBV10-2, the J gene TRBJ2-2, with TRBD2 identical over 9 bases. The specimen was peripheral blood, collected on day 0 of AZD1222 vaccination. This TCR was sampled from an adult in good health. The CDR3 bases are TGCGCCAGCAGTGAGTCTTATTTGGCGGGAGGGCCGAACACCGGGGAGCTGTTTTTT. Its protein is CASSESYLAGGPNTGELFF.